A single sample is the source of the 9 T cell receptor beta chains below, sequenced in a study of T cell responses to AZD1222 COVID-19 vaccine. TCRdb's table, derived via immunoSEQ multiplex PCR, lists solely in-frame clones and lacks some. This table holds approximately 140,000 clones, about 93% found once. Sample: peripheral blood, taken on day 0 of MenACWY control vaccination. These receptors were obtained from an adult in good health.

This clone has a handful of counts. CDR3 nucleotides: TGTGCCATGTCGGACGGAGACACTGAAGCTTTCTTT. It encodes CAMSDGDTEAFF. This chain links TRBV10-3 with TRBJ1-1; D is undetermined. Germline V lookup: CDR1 ENHRY, CDR2 SYGVKD. The V end lost 9 bases, the J end lost 3 bases, and 11 bases lay between the germline ends. This CDR3 spans 12 amino acids.

This clone was picked up one time. V is TRBV7-2 and J is TRBJ2-7; D is ambiguous. The V and J ends lost 5 bases and 5 bases respectively, with 13 bases between them. The CDR3 is 13 amino acids. Germline CDR1 is SGHTA and CDR2 is FQGNSA. The chain's CDR3 is CASSPWARNEQYF. CDR3 DNA sequence: TGTGCCAGCAGCCCCTGGGCCAGGAACGAGCAGTACTTC.

The chain couples TRBV7-2 to TRBJ1-2, with 7 bases identical to TRBD1. The CDR3 is made up of 17 amino acids. V shed 5 bases, J shed 3 bases, and the junction held 15 bases outside the gene matches. From germline, CDR1 is SGHTA and CDR2 FQGNSA. The CDR3 DNA reads as TGTGCCAGCAGCGCGCGACTGGGTAGGGGGCCTCACTATGGCTACACCTTC. Amino acids: CASSARLGRGPHYGYTF.

This chain links TRBV27 with TRBJ1-5; 10 positions match TRBD1. Losses at the gene ends were 6 bases for V and 7 bases for J; bases not matched to a gene: 15. Germline loops: CDR1 MNHEY, CDR2 SMNVEV (reference sequence). The CDR3 extends over 17 amino acids. In DNA form, the CDR3 reads TGTGCCAGCAGCCTAAAGGGTGGTGGGACAGGGGTGCAGCCCCAGCATTTT. Amino acids: CASSLKGGGTGVQPQHF.

The chain carries TRBV6-5 and TRBJ1-6; the match to TRBD1 covers 8 bases. The V gene end was trimmed by 6 bases and the J gene end by 7 bases; junction bases not matched to a gene: 5. CDR1 and CDR2 from the germline V gene are MNHEY and SVGAGI. The CDR3 extends over 14 amino acids. CDR3 in amino acids: CASSRQGTNSPLHF. CDR3 coding DNA: TGTGCCAGCAGCCGACAGGGGACGAATTCACCCCTCCACTTT.

The chain is built from TRBV2 and TRBJ1-3; D perhaps matches TRBD1 (5 bases). Per the germline V gene, CDR1 is SNHLY and CDR2 is FYNNEI. Trimming took off 6 bases at V and 2 bases at J, with 17 bases between the two ends. The CDR3 loop spans 16 amino acids. The CDR3 coding sequence is TGTGCCAGCAGCACCGGGGGGGTCAGGGCTGGAAACACCATATATTTT. This gives the protein CASSTGGVRAGNTIYF.

Regarding this clone: An end of the junction does not agree with germline; a read error may underlie this. The chain is built from TRBV2 and TRBJ2-5; D remains unclear. The CDR3 sequence is 11 residues long. Germline assignment: CDR1 SNHLY and CDR2 FYNNEI. CDR3 region: CTSEIQETQYF. In nucleotides, the CDR3 is TGTACCAGCGAGATCCAAGAGACCCAGTACTTC.

This chain uses TRBV4-1 with TRBJ1-3; D is uncertain. V gave up 2 bases and J gave up 5 bases, with 25 bases separating them. CDR1 is MGHRA and CDR2 is YSYEKL in the germline V gene. This CDR3 is 19 amino acids long. The CDR3 is CASSQPLSGPGDRRNTIYF. The CDR3 region has the DNA TGCGCCAGCAGCCAACCCCTTAGCGGTCCAGGTGACCGACGAAACACCATATATTTT.

V is TRBV6-2 or TRBV6-3 and J is TRBJ2-7, with 9 bases aligning to TRBD1. V was clipped by 6 bases and J by 5 bases; unmatched bases: 5. The CDR3 spans 13 residues. Germline-derived CDR1 and CDR2 are MNHEY and SVGEGT. The CDR3 loop reads CASSGTGIHEQYF. The CDR3 DNA is TGTGCCAGCAGCGGGACAGGGATCCACGAGCAGTACTTC.